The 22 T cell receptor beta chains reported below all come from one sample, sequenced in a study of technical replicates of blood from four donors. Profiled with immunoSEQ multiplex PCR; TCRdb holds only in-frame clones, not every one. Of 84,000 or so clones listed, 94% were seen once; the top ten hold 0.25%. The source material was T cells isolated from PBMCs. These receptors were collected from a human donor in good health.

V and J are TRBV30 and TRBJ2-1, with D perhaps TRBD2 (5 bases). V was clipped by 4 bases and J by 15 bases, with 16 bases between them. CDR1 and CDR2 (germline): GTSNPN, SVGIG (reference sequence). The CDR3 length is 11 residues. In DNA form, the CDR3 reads TGTGCCTGGATTTTTCAGTCAGGAGGGTTCTTC. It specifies CAWIFQSGGFF. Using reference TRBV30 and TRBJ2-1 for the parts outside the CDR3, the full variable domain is SQTIHQWPATLVQPVGSPLSLECTVEGTSNPNLYWYRQAAGRGLQLLFYSVGIGQISSEVPQNLSASRPQDRQFILSSKKLLLSDSGFYLCAWIFQSGGFFGPGTRLTVL.

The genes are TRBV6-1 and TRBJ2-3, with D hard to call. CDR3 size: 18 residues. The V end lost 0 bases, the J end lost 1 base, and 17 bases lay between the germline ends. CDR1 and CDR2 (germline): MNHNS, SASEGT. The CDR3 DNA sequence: TGTGCCAGCAGTGAAGCGCTAGAGGCGATGTTACGCACAGATACGCAGTATTTT. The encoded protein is CASSEALEAMLRTDTQYF.

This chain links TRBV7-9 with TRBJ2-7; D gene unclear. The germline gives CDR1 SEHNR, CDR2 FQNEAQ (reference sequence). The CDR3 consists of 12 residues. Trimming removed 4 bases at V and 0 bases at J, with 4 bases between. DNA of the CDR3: TGTGCCAGCAGCTCCAGCTCCTACGAGCAGTACTTC. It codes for CASSSSSYEQYF.

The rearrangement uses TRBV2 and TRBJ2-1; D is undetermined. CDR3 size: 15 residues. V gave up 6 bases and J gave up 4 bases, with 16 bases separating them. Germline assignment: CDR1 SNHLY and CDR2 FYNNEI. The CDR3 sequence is CASSSLGGTYNEQFF. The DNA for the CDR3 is TGTGCCAGCAGCTCGCTAGGCGGTACGTACAATGAGCAGTTCTTC.

The CDR3 DNA follows: TGTGCCAGCAGTGGTCGAGGAGCCGGAACCACAGATACGCAGTATTTT. It yields the protein CASSGRGAGTTDTQYF. This chain connects TRBV2 to TRBJ2-3; D ambiguous. V was cut by 4 bases and J by 2 bases, with 16 bases left in between. Germline V gene lookup returns CDR1 SNHLY and CDR2 FYNNEI. This CDR3 region has 16 residues.

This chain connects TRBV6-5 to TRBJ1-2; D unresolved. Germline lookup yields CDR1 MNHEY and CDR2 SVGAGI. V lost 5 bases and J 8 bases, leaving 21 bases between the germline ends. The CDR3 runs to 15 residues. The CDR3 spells CASSTTGPLFDGYTF. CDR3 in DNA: TGTGCCAGCAGTACTACCGGTCCCCTATTCGACGGCTACACCTTC.

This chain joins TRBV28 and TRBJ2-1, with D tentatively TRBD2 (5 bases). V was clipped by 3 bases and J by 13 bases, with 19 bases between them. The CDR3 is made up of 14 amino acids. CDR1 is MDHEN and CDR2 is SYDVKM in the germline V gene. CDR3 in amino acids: CASSFSRLMLGQFF. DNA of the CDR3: TGTGCCAGCAGTTTCTCCCGACTAATGCTGGGCCAGTTCTTC.

CDR3: CASSPGTAQNTEAFF. The CDR3 region has the DNA TGTGCCAGCTCCCCCGGGACAGCACAGAACACTGAAGCTTTCTTT. V usage is TRBV18 and J usage is TRBJ1-1; 7 positions agree with TRBD1. CDR3 length equals 15 residues. CDR1 is KGHSH, CDR2 LQKENI, per germline. J gave up 1 base and V 6 bases, and 8 bases lay outside the gene matches.

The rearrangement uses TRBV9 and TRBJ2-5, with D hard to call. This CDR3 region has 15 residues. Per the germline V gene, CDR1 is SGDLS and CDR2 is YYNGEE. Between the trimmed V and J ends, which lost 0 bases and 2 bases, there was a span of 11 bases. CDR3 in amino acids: CASSVASTKQETQYF. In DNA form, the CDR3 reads TGTGCCAGCAGCGTAGCTTCAACAAAACAAGAGACCCAGTACTTC.

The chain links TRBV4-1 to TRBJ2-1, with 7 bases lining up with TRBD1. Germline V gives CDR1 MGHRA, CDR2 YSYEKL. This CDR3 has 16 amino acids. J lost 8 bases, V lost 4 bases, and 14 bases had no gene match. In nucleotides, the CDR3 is TGCGCCAGCAGCCGGACCACGACGGACAGGTCGGATGAGCAGTTCTTC. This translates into CASSRTTTDRSDEQFF.

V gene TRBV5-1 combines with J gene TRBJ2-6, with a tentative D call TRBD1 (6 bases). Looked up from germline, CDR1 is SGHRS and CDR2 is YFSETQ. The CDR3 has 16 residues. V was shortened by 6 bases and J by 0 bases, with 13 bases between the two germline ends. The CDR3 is CASTTGPSSGANVLTF. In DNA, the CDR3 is TGCGCCAGCACGACAGGCCCCAGCTCTGGGGCCAACGTCCTGACTTTC.

CDR3 protein: CASTTQGKHTQYF. CDR3 in DNA: TGTGCCAGCACTACACAGGGTAAACATACGCAGTATTTT. The chain carries TRBV28 and TRBJ2-3, with D maybe TRBD1 (6 bases). V gave up 7 bases and J gave up 7 bases, with 15 bases separating them. From germline, CDR1 is MDHEN and CDR2 SYDVKM. The CDR3 totals 13 residues.

The chain's CDR3 is CASRSLGYSNQPQHF. DNA of the CDR3: TGTGCCAGCAGATCCCTGGGCTATAGCAATCAGCCCCAGCATTTT. This chain uses TRBV2 with TRBJ1-5; no clear D. V was shortened by 6 bases and J by 0 bases, with 12 bases between the two germline ends. Germline V CDR1 and CDR2: SNHLY, FYNNEI. CDR3 size: 15 residues.

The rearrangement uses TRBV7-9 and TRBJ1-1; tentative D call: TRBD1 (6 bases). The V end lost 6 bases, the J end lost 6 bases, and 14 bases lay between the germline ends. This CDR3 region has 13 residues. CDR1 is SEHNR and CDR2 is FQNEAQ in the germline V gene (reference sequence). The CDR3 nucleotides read TGTGCCAGCAGACTTACAGGGCCTTCTGAAGCTTTCTTT. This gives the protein CASRLTGPSEAFF.

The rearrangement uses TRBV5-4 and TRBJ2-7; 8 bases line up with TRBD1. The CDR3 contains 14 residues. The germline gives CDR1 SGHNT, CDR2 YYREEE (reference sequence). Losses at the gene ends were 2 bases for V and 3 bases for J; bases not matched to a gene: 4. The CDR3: CASSFRDRRYEQYF. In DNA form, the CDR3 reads TGTGCCAGCAGCTTTCGGGACAGGCGCTACGAGCAGTACTTC.

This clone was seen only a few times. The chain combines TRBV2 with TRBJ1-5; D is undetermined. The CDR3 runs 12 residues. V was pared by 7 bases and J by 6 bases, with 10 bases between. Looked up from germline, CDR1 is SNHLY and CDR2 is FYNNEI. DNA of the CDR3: TGTGCCAGCATGAGGATGGGTCAGCCCCAGCATTTT. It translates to CASMRMGQPQHF.

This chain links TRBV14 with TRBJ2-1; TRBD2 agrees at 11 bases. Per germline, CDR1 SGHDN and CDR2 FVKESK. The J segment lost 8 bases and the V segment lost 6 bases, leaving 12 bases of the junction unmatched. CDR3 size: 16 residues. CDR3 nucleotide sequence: TGTGCCAGCAGTCCGATAGCGGGGGGGGACGGGCATGAGCAGTTCTTC. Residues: CASSPIAGGDGHEQFF.

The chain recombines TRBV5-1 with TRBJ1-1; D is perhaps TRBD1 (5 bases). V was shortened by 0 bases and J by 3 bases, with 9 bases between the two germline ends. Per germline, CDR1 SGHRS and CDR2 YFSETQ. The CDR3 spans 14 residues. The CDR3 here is CASSLDRRDTEAFF. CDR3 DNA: TGCGCCAGCAGCTTGGACAGGAGGGACACTGAAGCTTTCTTT. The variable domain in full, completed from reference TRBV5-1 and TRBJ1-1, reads KAGVTQTPRYLIKTRGQQVTLSCSPISGHRSVSWYQQTPGQGLQFLFEYFSETQRNKGNFPGRFSGRQFSNSRSEMNVSTLELGDSALYLCASSLDRRDTEAFFGQGTRLTVV.

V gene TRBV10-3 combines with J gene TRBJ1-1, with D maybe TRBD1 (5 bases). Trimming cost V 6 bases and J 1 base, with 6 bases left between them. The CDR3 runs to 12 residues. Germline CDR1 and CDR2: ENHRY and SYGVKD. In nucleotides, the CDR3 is TGTGCCATCAGAGGGGAGAACACTGAAGCTTTCTTT. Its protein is CAIRGENTEAFF.

In nucleotides, the CDR3 is TGTGCCAGTAGGGATGGAGGGGAAGTCGAGCAGTACTTC. It is translated as CASRDGGEVEQYF. V and J are TRBV19 and TRBJ2-7; D perhaps matches TRBD2 (6 bases). V was trimmed by 6 bases and J by 6 bases, leaving 15 bases between them. Looked up from germline, CDR1 is LNHDA and CDR2 is SQIVND (reference sequence). The CDR3 contains 13 residues.

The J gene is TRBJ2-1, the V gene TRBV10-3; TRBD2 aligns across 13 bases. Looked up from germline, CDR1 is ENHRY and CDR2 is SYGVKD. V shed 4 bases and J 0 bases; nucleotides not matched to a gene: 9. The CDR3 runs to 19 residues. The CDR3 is CAISGGTSGTDRSYNEQFF. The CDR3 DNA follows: TGTGCCATCAGTGGGGGGACTAGCGGGACTGACCGCTCCTACAATGAGCAGTTCTTC.

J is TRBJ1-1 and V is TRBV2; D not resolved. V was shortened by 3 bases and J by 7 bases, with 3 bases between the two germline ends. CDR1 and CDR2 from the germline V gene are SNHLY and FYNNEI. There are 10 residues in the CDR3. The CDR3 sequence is CASSDFEAFF. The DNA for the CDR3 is TGTGCCAGCAGTGACTTTGAAGCTTTCTTT. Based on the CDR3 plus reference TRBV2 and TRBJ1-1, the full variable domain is EPEVTQTPSHQVTQMGQEVILRCVPISNHLYFYWYRQILGQKVEFLVSFYNNEISEKSEIFDDQFSVERPDGSNFTLKIRSTKLEDSAMYFCASSDFEAFFGQGTRLTVV.